The sequence of this T cell receptor beta chain was determined in a study of cytomegalovirus exposure and HLA in healthy donors. Trimming stripped 5 bases from V and 8 bases from J, with 17 bases between. Germline assignment: CDR1 MNHEY and CDR2 SMNVEV (reference sequence). CDR3 length: 14 amino acids. The PCR made use of 60 Vbeta and 13 Jbeta primers. The table came from immunoSEQ multiplex PCR; TCRdb's copy has only in-frame clones and leaves some out. The repertoire holds about 150,000 clones, around 79% seen once, with approximately 0.66% in the top ten. The specimen was PBMCs. This receptor was obtained from a male donor in good health and CMV-seronegative. The chain has TRBV27 and TRBJ2-3, with D possibly TRBD2 on 5 matching bases. CDR3 in amino acids: CASSPRPDFLTQYF. As DNA, the CDR3 is TGTGCCAGCAGTCCCCGTCCGGACTTCCTTACGCAGTATTTT.